Below, one T cell receptor beta chain is given with its context. The antigen is unknown. Sequencing used immunoSEQ multiplex PCR; TCRdb keeps in-frame clones, though not all of them. Of about 160,000 clones listed, around 90% are singletons. The data are from a study of T cell responses to AZD1222 COVID-19 vaccine. General study results and limits: Distributed over spike, vaccine-associated CD4 TCRs predominated at 160-218 and 743-854. No repertoire was sampled before or during the peak T cell response, only after it.

Germline assignment: CDR1 LNHDA and CDR2 SQIVND (reference sequence). The CDR3 runs 15 residues. Trimming took off 5 bases at V and 1 base at J, with 14 bases between the two ends. This receptor was obtained from an adult in good health. The starting material was peripheral blood, obtained on day 0 of MenACWY control vaccination. This rearrangement joins TRBV19 to TRBJ1-2; D possibly corresponds to TRBD1 (6 bases). The DNA for the CDR3 is TGTGCCAGTAGTCCAGGACAGATTCTTAACTATGGCTACACCTTC. This translates into CASSPGQILNYGYTF. Combining the CDR3 with reference TRBV19 and TRBJ1-2 gives the whole variable domain DGGITQSPKYLFRKEGQNVTLSCEQNLNHDAMYWYRQDPGQGLRLIYYSQIVNDFQKGDIAEGYSVSREKKESFPLTVTSAQKNPTAFYLCASSPGQILNYGYTFGSGTRLTVV.